This record looks at one T cell receptor beta chain sequence and its context. Primers: 60 Vbeta forward and 13 Jbeta reverse. Assay used: immunoSEQ multiplex PCR; TCRdb lists only in-frame clones, some missing. The sample includes 50,000 to 65,000 clones, approximately 75% of them seen just once. V shed 6 bases and J 4 bases; nucleotides not matched to a gene: 11. Germline lookup yields CDR1 MNHEY and CDR2 SMNVEV (reference sequence). The CDR3 extends over 15 amino acids. This specimen belongs to a study of cytomegalovirus exposure and HLA in healthy donors. This sequence originates from a middle-aged man in good health and CMV-seropositive. The rearrangement links TRBV27 to TRBJ1-1, with 7 bases matching TRBD1. The sample comprised PBMCs. The CDR3 here is CASSHKSGGFTEAFF. The CDR3 nucleotides are TGTGCCAGCAGCCACAAATCAGGGGGTTTCACTGAAGCTTTCTTT.